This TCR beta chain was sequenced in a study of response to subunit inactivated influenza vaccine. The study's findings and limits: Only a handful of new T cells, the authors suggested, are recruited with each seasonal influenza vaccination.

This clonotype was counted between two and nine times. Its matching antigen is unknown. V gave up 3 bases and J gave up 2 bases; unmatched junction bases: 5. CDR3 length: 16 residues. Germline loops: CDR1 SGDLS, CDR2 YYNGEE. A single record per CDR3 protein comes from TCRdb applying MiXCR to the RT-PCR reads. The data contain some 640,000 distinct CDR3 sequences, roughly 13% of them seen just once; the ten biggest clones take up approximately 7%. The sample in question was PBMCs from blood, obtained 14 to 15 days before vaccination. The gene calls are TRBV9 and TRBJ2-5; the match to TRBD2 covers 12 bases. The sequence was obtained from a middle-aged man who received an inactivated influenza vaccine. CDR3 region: CASSDGLAGGQETQYF. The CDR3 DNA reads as TGTGCCAGCAGCGATGGGCTAGCGGGAGGGCAAGAGACCCAGTACTTC.